A selection of T cell receptor beta chains follows, all from one sample in a study of vaccination and CD4 T cells after COVID-19. Their specific antigens are unknown. TCRdb called the PCR reads again in MiXCR, with one record for every CDR3 protein. The sample contains about 11,000 distinct CDR3 sequences, around 26% of which appear only once. Source material: CD4+ T cells from blood, cultured in vitro. These receptors all stem from a human donor in good health. CDR3s include the opening cysteine and the closing phenylalanine or tryptophan. The D gene is left open where the match is weak. Only some rows state a clone size, as once, few, many or a class for expanded clones.

V gene	clone size	J gene	D gene	CDR3 DNA	CDR3 protein
TRBV7-3	few	TRBJ2-1	TRBD1	TGTGCCAGCAGCTTGGGGGGACAGGGTACTACTGAGCAGTTCTTC	CASSLGGQGTTEQFF
TRBV7-6	.	TRBJ2-3	.	TGTGCCAGCAGCTTGCTAGCGCGGAGCACAGATACGCAGTATTTT	CASSLLARSTDTQYF
TRBV7-2	.	TRBJ2-7	.	TGTGCCAGCAGCCGGGGACACGACAGCTACGAGCAGTACTTC	CASSRGHDSYEQYF
TRBV2	.	TRBJ1-1	TRBD1	TGTGCCAGCAGCGTTTCGACAGGGGCGGGGACTGAAGCTTTCTTT	CASSVSTGAGTEAFF
TRBV9	.	TRBJ2-7	.	TGTGCCAGCAGCGTAGGGACCTACTCCTACGAGCAGTACTTC	CASSVGTYSYEQYF
TRBV7-2	medium-sized	TRBJ1-2	.	TGTGCCAGCAGCTTATACGGAGGGCAGGGGAGTAGTGGCTACACCTTC	CASSLYGGQGSSGYTF
TRBV30	.	TRBJ1-2	.	TGTGCCTGGAGGACCGACGGACTTAACTATGGCTACACCTTC	CAWRTDGLNYGYTF
TRBV20-1	.	TRBJ1-1	TRBD1	TGCAGTGCTAGGGGACAGGGGGCGACTGAAGCTTTCTTT	CSARGQGATEAFF
TRBV5-8	.	TRBJ2-1	.	TGTGCCAGCAGCTTGTCTAGTCTGGTTGAGCAGTTCTTC	CASSLSSLVEQFF
TRBV6-5	.	TRBJ1-2	.	TGTGCCAGCAGTTACCCGGGGGCGGGGGACTATGGCTACACCTTC	CASSYPGAGDYGYTF
TRBV7-2	medium-sized	TRBJ2-5	.	TGTGCCAGCAGCTTAGTTGCGGGGCGTCTGGTGGGGCCGTTTCCGCGAGAAGGGACCCAGTACTTC	CASSLVAGRLVGPFPREGTQYF
TRBV7-7	few	TRBJ2-1	.	TGTGCTAGCAGCCCCCCAGTAGCTGAGCAGTTCTTC	CASSPPVAEQFF
TRBV24-1	few	TRBJ2-3	.	TGTGCCACCAGTGATTACGGGGGCCCCACAGATACGCAGTATTTT	CATSDYGGPTDTQYF
TRBV18	.	TRBJ1-5	.	TGTGCCAGCTCTGGGGCGGGGGACAATCAGCCCCAGCATTTT	CASSGAGDNQPQHF
TRBV6-1	medium-sized	TRBJ1-2	.	TGTGCCAGCAGTGAAGCGCGGTCCGCTAACTATGGCTACACCTTC	CASSEARSANYGYTF
TRBV6-5	.	TRBJ1-1	.	TGTGCCAGCAGTTCCGTCGGGAACACTGAAGCTTTCTTT	CASSSVGNTEAFF
TRBV29-1	.	TRBJ2-7	.	TGCAGCGGGGGAGGCCGTAAGGGTTCACTCTACGAGCAGTACTTC	CSGGGRKGSLYEQYF
TRBV7-8	.	TRBJ1-2	.	TGTGCCAGCAGCTCTACTGGTTGTGGCTACACCTTC	CASSSTGCGYTF
TRBV7-2	few	TRBJ2-1	.	TGTGCCAGCAGGGGGGCGGGAGTGGAAGGAGAGCAGTTCTTC	CASRGAGVEGEQFF
TRBV7-2	medium-sized	TRBJ1-5	.	TGTGCCAGCAGCTTAGTCGGCGGGAAGGCCCAGCATTTT	CASSLVGGKAQHF
TRBV20-1	.	TRBJ2-5	TRBD1	TGCAGTGCTAGAGACCCTAGGACAGGCCTTCTGGAGACCCAGTACTTC	CSARDPRTGLLETQYF
TRBV20-1	few	TRBJ2-5	.	TGCAGTGCTATCCGGAGGGAGACCCAGTACTTC	CSAIRRETQYF
TRBV20-1	few	TRBJ2-7	TRBD2	TGCAGTGCTAGAGATCAGCGGACTAGCGGGACCTACGAGCAGTACTTC	CSARDQRTSGTYEQYF
TRBV19	.	TRBJ1-1	.	TGTGCCAGTAGTATAAGGGGCACTGAAGCTTTCTTT	CASSIRGTEAFF
TRBV20-1	.	TRBJ2-7	TRBD2	TGCAGTGCGGGGGGGAGCGGGTTTATGGTCTCGAGCTACGAGCAGTACTTC	CSAGGSGFMVSSYEQYF
TRBV6-1	few	TRBJ1-5	.	TGTGCCAGCACTCAAGGGAGCAATCAGCCCCAGCATTTT	CASTQGSNQPQHF
TRBV7-9	.	TRBJ2-7	.	TGTGCCAGCAGCGTTACCTACGAGCAGTACTTC	CASSVTYEQYF
TRBV28	.	TRBJ2-1	.	TGTGCCAGCAGTTTTTCCGGGACCCGGAGGTCCTACAATGAGCAGTTCTTC	CASSFSGTRRSYNEQFF
TRBV20-1	.	TRBJ2-7	.	TGCAGTGCTAGTGGACTACCCTACGAGCAGTACTTC	CSASGLPYEQYF
TRBV7-6	.	TRBJ1-2	.	TGTGCCGGCAGCTTACCCTTTCAGGGTAACTATGGCTACACCTTC	CAGSLPFQGNYGYTF
TRBV20-1	once	TRBJ2-1	.	TGCAGTGCGCGGGACTTATACAATGAGCAGTTCTTC	CSARDLYNEQFF
TRBV10-2	.	TRBJ2-7	.	TGCGCCAGCAGTGATATTACCTACGAGCAGTACTTC	CASSDITYEQYF
TRBV20-1	medium-sized	TRBJ2-3	.	TGCAGTGCTAGAGATCGGCTAACGGGCACAGATACGCAGTATTTT	CSARDRLTGTDTQYF
TRBV25-1	few	TRBJ1-6	TRBD1	TGTGCCAGCAGTGCTTCCAGGGGGCAATCACCCCTCCACTTT	CASSASRGQSPLHF
TRBV20-1	.	TRBJ2-1	.	TGCAGTGCCCTTAAGGGTAACTCCTACAATGAGCAGTTCTTC	CSALKGNSYNEQFF
TRBV5-4	.	TRBJ2-7	.	TGTGCCAGCAGCTTGGATAGGGCTACGATGTCCTACGAGCAGTACTTC	CASSLDRATMSYEQYF
TRBV7-2	.	TRBJ2-1	TRBD2	TGTGCCAGCAGCTTAGAACAACTAGCGGCCCATGACAATGAGCAGTTCTTC	CASSLEQLAAHDNEQFF
TRBV7-9	.	TRBJ2-5	TRBD1	TGTGCCAGCAGCCACACTCCGGGACAGGGGGTATTCAAGACCCAGTACTTC	CASSHTPGQGVFKTQYF
TRBV7-9	.	TRBJ2-6	.	TGTGCCAGCAGCCCTGATGGGGCGGTTGGGGCCAACGTCCTGACTTTC	CASSPDGAVGANVLTF
TRBV5-4	.	TRBJ2-2	TRBD1	TGTGCCAGCAGCTTGTGGTCAGGGGGCACCGGGGAGCTGTTTTTT	CASSLWSGGTGELFF
TRBV9	.	TRBJ1-6	.	TGTGCCAGCAGCGTAGTTCAGGGTCCGACTCGGGCTTCACCCCTCCACTTT	CASSVVQGPTRASPLHF
TRBV29-1	few	TRBJ2-3	TRBD1	TGCAGCGTTGAATCCCCCGGACAGGGAAGGGCCACAGATACGCAGTATTTT	CSVESPGQGRATDTQYF